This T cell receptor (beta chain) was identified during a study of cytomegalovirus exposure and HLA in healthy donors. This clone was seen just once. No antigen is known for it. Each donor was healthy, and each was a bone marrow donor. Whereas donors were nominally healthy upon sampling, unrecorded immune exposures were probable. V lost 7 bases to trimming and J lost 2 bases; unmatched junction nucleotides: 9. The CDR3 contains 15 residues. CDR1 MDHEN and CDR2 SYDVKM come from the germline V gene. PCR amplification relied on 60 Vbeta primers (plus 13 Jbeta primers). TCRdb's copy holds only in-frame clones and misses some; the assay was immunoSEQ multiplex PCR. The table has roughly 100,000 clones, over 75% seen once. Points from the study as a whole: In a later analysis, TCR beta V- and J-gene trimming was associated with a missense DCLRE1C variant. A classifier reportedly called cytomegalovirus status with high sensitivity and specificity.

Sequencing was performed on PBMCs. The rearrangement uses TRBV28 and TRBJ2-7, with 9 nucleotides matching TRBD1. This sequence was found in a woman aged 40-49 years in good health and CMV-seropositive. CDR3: CASIHRDRVTYEQYF. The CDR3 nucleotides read TGTGCCAGCATCCACCGGGACAGGGTGACCTACGAGCAGTACTTC.